The 5 T cell receptor beta chains below come from one sample, sequenced in a study of PD-1 blockade in classical Hodgkin lymphoma. After autologous stem cell transplantation all patients relapsed, and prior brentuximab vedotin exposure differed between cohorts. Produced via immunoSEQ multiplex PCR; TCRdb's table is partial and in-frame only. The table lists 40,000 to 45,000 clones, approximately 64% of them singletons. The input for sequencing was peripheral blood mononuclear cells (PBMCs), taken at baseline. These receptors were taken from a human donor with classical Hodgkin lymphoma.

The chain has TRBV5-1 and TRBJ1-2; TRBD1 matches at 9 bases. The germline V gene has CDR1 SGHRS and CDR2 YFSETQ. V trimming: 0 bases; J trimming: 6 bases; junction bases outside the gene matches: 6. The CDR3 has 15 amino acids. DNA of the CDR3: TGCGCCAGCAGCTTGGAGGGACAGGGATCGGATGGCTACACCTTC. Translated: CASSLEGQGSDGYTF.

This clone appeared a few times. The genes are TRBV7-2 and TRBJ1-5; no firm D call. The V gene lost 1 base and the J gene lost 2 bases, with 9 bases spanning the gap. Looked up from germline, CDR1 is SGHTA and CDR2 is FQGNSA. The CDR3 totals 15 residues. Written as DNA, the CDR3 is TGTGCCAGCAGCTTAGGGGCGTTTGGCAATCAGCCCCAGCATTTT. Its protein is CASSLGAFGNQPQHF.

The chain joins TRBV10-3 to TRBJ1-2; D possibly corresponds to TRBD1 (5 bases). Germline assignment: CDR1 ENHRY and CDR2 SYGVKD. V shed 8 bases and J shed 7 bases, with 20 bases lying between them. The CDR3 has 14 amino acids. Here the CDR3 reads CAILNRPSIGGYTF. In nucleotides, the CDR3 is TGTGCCATCTTGAACAGGCCCTCTATAGGTGGCTACACCTTC.

The chain has TRBV27 and TRBJ2-5; D is possibly TRBD1 (6 bases). Trimming stripped 6 bases from V and 10 bases from J, with 30 bases between. Germline V lookup: CDR1 MNHEY, CDR2 SMNVEV (reference sequence). This CDR3 is built from 17 residues. The CDR3 spells CASSWGPTGLRDGSQYF. CDR3 nucleotides: TGTGCCAGCAGCTGGGGCCCGACAGGCCTTAGGGATGGGAGCCAGTACTTC.

The chain joins TRBV30 to TRBJ1-5; D is perhaps TRBD1 (5 bases). The CDR3 loop spans 16 amino acids. V was pared by 0 bases and J by 1 base, with 13 bases between. The germline CDR1 and CDR2 sequences are GTSNPN and SVGIG (reference sequence). The CDR3 loop reads CAWSVNGGLSNQPQHF. The DNA of the CDR3 is TGTGCCTGGAGTGTAAATGGGGGGTTAAGCAATCAGCCCCAGCATTTT.